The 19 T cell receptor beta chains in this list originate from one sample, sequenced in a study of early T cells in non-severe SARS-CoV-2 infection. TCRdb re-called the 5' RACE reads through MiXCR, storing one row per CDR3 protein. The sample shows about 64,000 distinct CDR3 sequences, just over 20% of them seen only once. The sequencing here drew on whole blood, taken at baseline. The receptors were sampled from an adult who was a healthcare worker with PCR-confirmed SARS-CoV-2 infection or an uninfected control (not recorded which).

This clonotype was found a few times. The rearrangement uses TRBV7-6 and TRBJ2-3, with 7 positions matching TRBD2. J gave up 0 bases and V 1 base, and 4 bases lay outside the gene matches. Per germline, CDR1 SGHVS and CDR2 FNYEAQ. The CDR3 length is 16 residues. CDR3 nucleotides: TGTGCCAGCAGCTTAGGGAGCGGGGTTAGCACAGATACGCAGTATTTT. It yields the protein CASSLGSGVSTDTQYF.

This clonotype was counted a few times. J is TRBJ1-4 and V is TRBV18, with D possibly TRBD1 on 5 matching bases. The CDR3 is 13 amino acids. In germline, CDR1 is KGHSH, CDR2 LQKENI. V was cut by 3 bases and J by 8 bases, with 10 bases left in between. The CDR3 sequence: CASSPSEGEKLFF. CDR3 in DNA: TGTGCCAGCTCACCCTCGGAGGGGGAAAAACTGTTTTTT.

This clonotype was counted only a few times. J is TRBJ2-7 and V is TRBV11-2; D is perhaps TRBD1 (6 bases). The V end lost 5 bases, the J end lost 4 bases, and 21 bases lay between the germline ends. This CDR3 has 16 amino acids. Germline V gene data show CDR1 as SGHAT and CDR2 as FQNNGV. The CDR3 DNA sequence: TGTGCCAGCAGCCAACAAGCGTCTAGAACAGGGTACGAGCAGTACTTC. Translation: CASSQQASRTGYEQYF.

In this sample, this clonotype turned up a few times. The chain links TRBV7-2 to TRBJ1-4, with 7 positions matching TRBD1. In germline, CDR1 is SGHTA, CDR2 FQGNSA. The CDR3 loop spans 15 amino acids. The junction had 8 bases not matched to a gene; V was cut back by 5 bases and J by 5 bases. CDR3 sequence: CASSPATGVNEKLFF. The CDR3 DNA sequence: TGTGCCAGCAGCCCCGCCACAGGGGTAAATGAAAAACTGTTTTTT. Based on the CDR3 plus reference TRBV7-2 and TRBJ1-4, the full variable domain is GAGVSQSPSNKVTEKGKDVELRCDPISGHTALYWYRQSLGQGLEFLIYFQGNSAPDKSGLPSDRFSAERTGGSVSTLTIQRTQQEDSAVYLCASSPATGVNEKLFFGSGTQLSVL.

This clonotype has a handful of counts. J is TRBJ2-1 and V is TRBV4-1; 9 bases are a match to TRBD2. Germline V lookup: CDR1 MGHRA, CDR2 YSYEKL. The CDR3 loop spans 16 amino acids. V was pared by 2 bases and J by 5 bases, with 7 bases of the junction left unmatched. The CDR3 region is CASSQISGGLNNEQFF. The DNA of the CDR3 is TGCGCCAGCAGCCAAATAAGCGGGGGGCTCAACAATGAGCAGTTCTTC.

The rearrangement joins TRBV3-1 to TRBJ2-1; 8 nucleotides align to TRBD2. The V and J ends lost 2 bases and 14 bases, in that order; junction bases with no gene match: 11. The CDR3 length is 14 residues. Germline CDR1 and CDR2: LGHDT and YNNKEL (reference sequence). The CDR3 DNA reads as TGTGCCAGCAGCCAAACGGGACTAGAGGTCGCAAAGTTCTTC. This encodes CASSQTGLEVAKFF.

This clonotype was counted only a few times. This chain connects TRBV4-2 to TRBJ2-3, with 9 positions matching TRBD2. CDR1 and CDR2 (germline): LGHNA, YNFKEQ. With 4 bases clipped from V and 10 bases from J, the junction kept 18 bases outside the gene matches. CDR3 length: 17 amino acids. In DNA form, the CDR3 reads TGTGCCAGCAGCCTACGACGGGCTAGCGGGGTCCTGAAGGCGCAGTATTTT. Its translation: CASSLRRASGVLKAQYF.

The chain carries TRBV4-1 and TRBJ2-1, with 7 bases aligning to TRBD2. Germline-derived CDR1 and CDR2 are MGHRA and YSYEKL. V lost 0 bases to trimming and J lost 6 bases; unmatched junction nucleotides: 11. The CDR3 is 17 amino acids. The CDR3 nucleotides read TGCGCCAGCAGCCAAGAAATTGGGCGGGGGACCGCCAATGAGCAGTTCTTC. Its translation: CASSQEIGRGTANEQFF.

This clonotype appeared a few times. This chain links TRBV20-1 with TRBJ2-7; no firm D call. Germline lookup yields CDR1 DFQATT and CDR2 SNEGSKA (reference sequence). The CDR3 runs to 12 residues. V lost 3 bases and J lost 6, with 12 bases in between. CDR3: CSASTQLGEQYF. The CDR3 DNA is TGCAGTGCTAGTACGCAGCTTGGCGAGCAGTACTTC.

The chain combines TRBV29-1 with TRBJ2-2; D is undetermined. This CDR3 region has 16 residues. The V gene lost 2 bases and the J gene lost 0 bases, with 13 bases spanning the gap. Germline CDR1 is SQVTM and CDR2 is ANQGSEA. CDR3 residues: CSVEIAGGPNTGELFF. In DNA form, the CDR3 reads TGCAGCGTTGAAATTGCCGGCGGCCCGAACACCGGGGAGCTGTTTTTT.

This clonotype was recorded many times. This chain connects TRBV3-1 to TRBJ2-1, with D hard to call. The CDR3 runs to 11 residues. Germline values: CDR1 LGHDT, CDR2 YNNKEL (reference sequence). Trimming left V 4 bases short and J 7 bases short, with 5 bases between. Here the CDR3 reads CASSLVNEQFF. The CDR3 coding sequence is TGTGCCAGCAGCCTGGTGAATGAGCAGTTCTTC.

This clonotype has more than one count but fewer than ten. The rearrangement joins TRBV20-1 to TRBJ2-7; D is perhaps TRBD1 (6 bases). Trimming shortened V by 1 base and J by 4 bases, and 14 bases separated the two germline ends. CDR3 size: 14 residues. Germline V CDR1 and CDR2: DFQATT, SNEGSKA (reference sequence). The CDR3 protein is CSARGSGTTYEQYF. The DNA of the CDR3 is TGCAGTGCTAGAGGGTCCGGGACAACTTACGAGCAGTACTTC.

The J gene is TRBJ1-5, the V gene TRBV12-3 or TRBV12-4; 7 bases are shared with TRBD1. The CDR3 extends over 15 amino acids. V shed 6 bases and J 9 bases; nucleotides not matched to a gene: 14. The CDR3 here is CASRTTGTAARPQHF. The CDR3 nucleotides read TGTGCCAGCAGGACTACCGGGACAGCGGCTAGGCCCCAGCATTTT.

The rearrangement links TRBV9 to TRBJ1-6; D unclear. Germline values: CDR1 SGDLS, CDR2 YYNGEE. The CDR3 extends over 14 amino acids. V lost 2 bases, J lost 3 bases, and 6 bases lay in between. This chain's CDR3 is CASSVAFYNSPLHF. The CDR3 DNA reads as TGTGCCAGCAGCGTGGCTTTCTATAATTCACCCCTCCACTTT.

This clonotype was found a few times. CDR3 bases: TGTGCCAGCAGACAGGGGGAGGGTAACTATGGCTACACCTTC. Translating gives CASRQGEGNYGYTF. The gene calls are TRBV6-6 and TRBJ1-2; TRBD1 matches at 8 bases. The V segment lost 6 bases and the J segment 1 base; nucleotides outside the gene matches: 4. CDR3 length: 14 amino acids. The germline V gene encodes CDR1 MNHNY and CDR2 SVGAGI (reference sequence).

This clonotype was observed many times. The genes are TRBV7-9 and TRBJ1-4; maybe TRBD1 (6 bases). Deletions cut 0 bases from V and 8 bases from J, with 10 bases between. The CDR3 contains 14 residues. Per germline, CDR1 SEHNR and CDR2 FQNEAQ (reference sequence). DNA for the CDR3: TGTGCCAGCAGCTTAGCAGGGGGTGGAGAAAAACTGTTTTTT. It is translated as CASSLAGGGEKLFF.

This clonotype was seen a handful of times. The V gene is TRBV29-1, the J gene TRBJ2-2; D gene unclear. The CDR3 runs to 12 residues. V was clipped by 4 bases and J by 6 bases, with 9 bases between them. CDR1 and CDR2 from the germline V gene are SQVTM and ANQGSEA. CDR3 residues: CSVGNSAGELFF. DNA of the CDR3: TGCAGCGTTGGGAACTCAGCCGGGGAGCTGTTTTTT.

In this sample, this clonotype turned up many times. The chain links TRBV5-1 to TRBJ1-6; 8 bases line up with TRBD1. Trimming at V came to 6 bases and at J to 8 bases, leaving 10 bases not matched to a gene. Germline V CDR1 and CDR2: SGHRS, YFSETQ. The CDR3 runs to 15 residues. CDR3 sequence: CASTDRTGHDSPLHF. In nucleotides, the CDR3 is TGCGCCAGCACCGACCGGACAGGGCACGATTCACCCCTCCACTTT.

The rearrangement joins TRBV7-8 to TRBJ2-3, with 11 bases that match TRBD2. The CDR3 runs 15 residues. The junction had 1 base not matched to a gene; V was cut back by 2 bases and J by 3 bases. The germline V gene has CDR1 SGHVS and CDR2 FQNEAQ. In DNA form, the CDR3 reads TGTGCCAGCAGCTTAATAGCGGGGGGGACAGATACGCAGTATTTT. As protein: CASSLIAGGTDTQYF.